The rows below give T cell receptor beta chains drawn from one sample of a study of shared T cell receptors in the human thymus. Some clones are missing from TCRdb's copy, which holds only in-frame ones; the method was immunoSEQ multiplex PCR. This sample has some 700,000 clones; 88% occur once, and the top ten carry approximately 0.01%. The sample also formed part of further work on human thymus T cells.

The sample comprised thymocytes. Receptor source: a boy younger than two with a congenital heart defect. The CDR3 runs from the conserved cysteine through the conserved F or W. A D gene is named only where the DNA matches it firmly. Clone size is not always given. Where it is, it says once, few, many or a class for expanded clones.

d_call	clone_size	j_call	v_call	cdr3_nt	cdr3_aa
TRBD2	NA	TRBJ2-1	TRBV4-3	TGCGCCAGCAGCCACCTTAGGACTAGCGGGAGGGCCTACGATGAGCAGTTCTTC	CASSHLRTSGRAYDEQFF
TRBD1	NA	TRBJ2-7	TRBV4-1	TGCGCCAGCAGCCAGCGAGGGACAGTCCACTCCTACGAGCAGTACTTC	CASSQRGTVHSYEQYF
TRBD1	few	TRBJ2-7	TRBV5-4	TGTGCCAGCAGCTCTGGACAGGGCTCTGACGAGCAGTACTTC	CASSSGQGSDEQYF
TRBD2	NA	TRBJ2-4	TRBV28	TGTGCCAGCCGGGGGGGCGTTAGGGCCAAAAACATTCAGTACTTC	CASRGGVRAKNIQYF
TRBD1	NA	TRBJ1-1	TRBV15	TGTGCCACCAGAAAAGCCCTCGGACAGGTGATGAACACTGAAGCTTTCTTT	CATRKALGQVMNTEAFF
NA	NA	TRBJ2-2	TRBV10-3	TGTGCCATCAGTTCAGGGGCGACGACCGGGGAGCTGTTTTTT	CAISSGATTGELFF
TRBD1	NA	TRBJ2-5	TRBV10-1	TGCGCCAGCAGTGGGGAGACAGGGGAAGTCCAAGAGACCCAGTACTTC	CASSGETGEVQETQYF
NA	few	TRBJ2-3	TRBV29-1	TGCAGCGTTACTCAACGGACTAGCACAGATACGCAGTATTTT	CSVTQRTSTDTQYF
NA	NA	TRBJ2-2	TRBV5-5	TGTGCCAGCAGCTTCGGAGTTACCGGGAGGGAGCTGTTTTTT	CASSFGVTGRELFF
TRBD1	NA	TRBJ1-1	TRBV7-2	TGTGCCAGCAGCTCCAGAGGGAACAGGGGTAGGACTGAAGCTTTCTTT	CASSSRGNRGRTEAFF
NA	NA	TRBJ1-4	TRBV14	TGTGCCAGCAGCCCCCGGGGCGGGGGATGTCCTTTGGGTGAAAAACTGTTTTTT	CASSPRGGGCPLGEKLFF
TRBD2	NA	TRBJ2-5	TRBV19	TGTGCCAGTAGTATAGATCCGACTAGCGGCCCTCTACAAGAGACCCAGTACTTC	CASSIDPTSGPLQETQYF
NA	NA	TRBJ2-7	TRBV30	TGTGCCTGGAGGCCAGGGTGGGGCGAGCAGTACTTC	CAWRPGWGEQYF
NA	NA	TRBJ2-1	TRBV7-8	TGTGCCAGCAGCCCGGGGGAGGAGGCTTGCGATGAGCAGTTCTTC	CASSPGEEACDEQFF
NA	NA	TRBJ2-5	TRBV7-2	TGTGCCAGCAGCTTAGGCGACAGGAGCTACCAAGAGACCCAGTACTTC	CASSLGDRSYQETQYF
NA	NA	TRBJ2-2	TRBV27	TGTGCCAGCAGTTTAGGAGGGTTAGCCGGGGAGCTGTTTTTT	CASSLGGLAGELFF